This T cell receptor beta chain was observed in a study of control samples from healthy donors and cancer patients. The assay was immunoSEQ multiplex PCR, and TCRdb's table has in-frame clones only and misses some. This table holds 100,000 to 150,000 clones, approximately 84% found once. Per the germline V gene, CDR1 is SNHLY and CDR2 is FYNNEI. The CDR3 spans 15 residues. V was shortened by 3 bases and J by 4 bases, with 15 bases between the two germline ends. This sequence was found in a man aged 18-30 years in good health. V gene TRBV2 combines with J gene TRBJ1-2, with D maybe TRBD1 (6 bases). Source material: blood. The CDR3 protein is CASSDPQGRGYGYTF. The DNA for the CDR3 is TGTGCCAGCAGTGACCCGCAGGGGAGAGGCTATGGCTACACCTTC.